This T cell receptor beta chain was captured in a study of blood T cell repertoires in COVID-19. Study as a whole: Whether acute or convalescent, the COVID-19 samples came from the United States, Italy and Spain. Nucleic acid was either cDNA or gDNA, and it came from T cells, B-cell-depleted T cells, or PBMCs.

The authors' processing: Estimation of nucleated cell counts was performed using reference gene primer amplification. TCRdb keeps only in-frame clones here, not all; method: immunoSEQ multiplex PCR. From that table come the V and J calls and clone size; the DNA was used to work out D and trimming. This sample has roughly 42,000 clones; 75% to 90% occur once, and the top ten carry 8.5% to 10%. The germline V gene has CDR1 LGHDT and CDR2 YNNKEL (reference sequence). Trimming removed 3 bases at V and 13 bases at J, with 7 bases between. The CDR3 sequence is 11 residues long. The origin of this receptor is a man aged 30 to 39 with active or convalescent COVID-19. Sequencing used peripheral blood. The chain combines TRBV3-1 (or the pseudogene TRBV3-2) with TRBJ1-6; weak D call: TRBD1 (5 bases). The chain's CDR3 is CASSQGGPLHF. Here the CDR3 DNA reads TGTGCCAGCAGCCAGGGGGGGCCCCTCCACTTT.